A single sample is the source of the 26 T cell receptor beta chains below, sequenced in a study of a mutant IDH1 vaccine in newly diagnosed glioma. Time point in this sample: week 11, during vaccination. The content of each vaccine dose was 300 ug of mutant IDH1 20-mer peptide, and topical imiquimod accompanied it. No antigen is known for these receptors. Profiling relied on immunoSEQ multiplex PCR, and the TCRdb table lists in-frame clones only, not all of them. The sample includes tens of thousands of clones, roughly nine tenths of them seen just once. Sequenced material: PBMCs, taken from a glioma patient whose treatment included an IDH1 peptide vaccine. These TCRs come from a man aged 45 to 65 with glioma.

The CDR3 sequence is CASSVDPAGGPRTGTGELFF. CDR3 nucleotides: TGTGCCAGCAGCGTAGACCCAGCGGGAGGGCCGAGGACCGGCACCGGGGAGCTGTTTTTT. The V call is TRBV9, the J call TRBJ2-2; 10 nucleotides align to TRBD2. CDR1 SGDLS and CDR2 YYNGEE come from the germline V gene. This CDR3 is 20 amino acids long. V trimming: 0 bases; J trimming: 4 bases; junction bases outside the gene matches: 15.

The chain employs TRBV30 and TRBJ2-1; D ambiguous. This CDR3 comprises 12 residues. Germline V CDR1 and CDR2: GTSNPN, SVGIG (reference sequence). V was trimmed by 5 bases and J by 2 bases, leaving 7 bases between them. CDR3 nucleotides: TGTGCCTGGTCGCCCGCCTACAATGAGCAGTTCTTC. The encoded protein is CAWSPAYNEQFF.

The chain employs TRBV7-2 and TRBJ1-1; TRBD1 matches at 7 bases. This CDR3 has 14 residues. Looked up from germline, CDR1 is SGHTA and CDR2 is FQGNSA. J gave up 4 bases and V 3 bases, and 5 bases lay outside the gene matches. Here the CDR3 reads CASSFTGVVTEAFF. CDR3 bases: TGTGCCAGCAGCTTCACAGGGGTAGTCACTGAAGCTTTCTTT.

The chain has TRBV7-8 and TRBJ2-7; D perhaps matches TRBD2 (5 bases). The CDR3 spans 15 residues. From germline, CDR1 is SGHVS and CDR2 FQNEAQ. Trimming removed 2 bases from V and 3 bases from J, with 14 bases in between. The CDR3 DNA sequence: TGTGCCAGCAGCTTACGGGGTAGAGGGAACTACGAGCAGTACTTC. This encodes CASSLRGRGNYEQYF.

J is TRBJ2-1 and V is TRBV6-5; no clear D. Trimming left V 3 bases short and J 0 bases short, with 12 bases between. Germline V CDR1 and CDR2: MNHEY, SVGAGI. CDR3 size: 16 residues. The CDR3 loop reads CASSYRPQSSYNEQFF. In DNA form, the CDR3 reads TGTGCCAGCAGTTATCGGCCACAGAGCTCCTACAATGAGCAGTTCTTC.

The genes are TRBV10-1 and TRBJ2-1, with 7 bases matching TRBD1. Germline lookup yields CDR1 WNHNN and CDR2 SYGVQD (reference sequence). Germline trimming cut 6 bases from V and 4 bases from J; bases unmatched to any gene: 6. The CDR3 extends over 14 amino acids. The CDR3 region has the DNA TGCGCCAGCAGCGGGACAGCGGCTTACAATGAGCAGTTCTTC. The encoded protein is CASSGTAAYNEQFF.

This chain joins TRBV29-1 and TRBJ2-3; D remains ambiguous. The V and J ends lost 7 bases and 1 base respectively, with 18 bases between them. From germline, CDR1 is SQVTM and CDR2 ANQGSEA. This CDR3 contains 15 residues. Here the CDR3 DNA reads TGCAGCGCCCTGACGCAGAGGTCGGGCACAGATACGCAGTATTTT. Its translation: CSALTQRSGTDTQYF.

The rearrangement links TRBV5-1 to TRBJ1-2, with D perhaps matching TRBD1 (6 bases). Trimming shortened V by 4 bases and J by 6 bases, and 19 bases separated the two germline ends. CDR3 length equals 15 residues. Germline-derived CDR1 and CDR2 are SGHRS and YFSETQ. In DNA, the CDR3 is TGCGCCAGCAGCGTTCAACCTGGGGGCGGGAATGGCTACACCTTC. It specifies CASSVQPGGGNGYTF.

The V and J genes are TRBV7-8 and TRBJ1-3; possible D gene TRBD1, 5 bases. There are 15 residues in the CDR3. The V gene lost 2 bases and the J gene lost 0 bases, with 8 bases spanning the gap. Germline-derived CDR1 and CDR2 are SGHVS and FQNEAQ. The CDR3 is CASSLLQGSGNTIYF. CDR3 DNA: TGTGCCAGCAGCTTACTTCAGGGCTCTGGAAACACCATATATTTT.

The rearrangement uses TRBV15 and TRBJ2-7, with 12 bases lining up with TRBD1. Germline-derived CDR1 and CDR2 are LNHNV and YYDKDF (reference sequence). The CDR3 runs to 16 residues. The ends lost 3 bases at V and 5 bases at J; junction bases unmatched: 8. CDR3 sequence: CATSRRSGTGGDEQYF. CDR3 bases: TGTGCCACCAGCAGGCGTTCCGGGACAGGGGGCGACGAGCAGTACTTC. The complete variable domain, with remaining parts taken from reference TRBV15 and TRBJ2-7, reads DAMVIQNPRYQVTQFGKPVTLSCSQTLNHNVMYWYQQKSSQAPKLLFHYYDKDFNNEADTPDNFQSRRPNTSFCFLDIRSPGLGDTAMYLCATSRRSGTGGDEQYFGPGTRLTVT.

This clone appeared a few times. CDR3 DNA: TGTGCCAGCAGCCAAGAGGCTACTAGCACAGATACGCAGTATTTT. Translated, it gives CASSQEATSTDTQYF. This rearrangement joins TRBV4-2 to TRBJ2-3, with D uncertain. The germline V gene encodes CDR1 LGHNA and CDR2 YNFKEQ. The CDR3 runs to 15 residues. Trimming left V 0 bases short and J 0 bases short, with 7 bases between.

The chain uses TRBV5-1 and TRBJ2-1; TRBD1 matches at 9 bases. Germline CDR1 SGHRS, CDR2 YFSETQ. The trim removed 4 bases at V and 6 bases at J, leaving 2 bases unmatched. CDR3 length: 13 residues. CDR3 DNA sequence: TGCGCCAGCAGCGTGACAGGGGGCAATGAGCAGTTCTTC. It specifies CASSVTGGNEQFF.

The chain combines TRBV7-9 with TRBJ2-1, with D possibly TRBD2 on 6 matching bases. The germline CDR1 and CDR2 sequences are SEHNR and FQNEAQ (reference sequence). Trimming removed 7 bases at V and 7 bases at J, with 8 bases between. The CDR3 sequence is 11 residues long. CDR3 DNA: TGTGCCAGCAAGCGGGCGAATGAGCAGTTCTTC. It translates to CASKRANEQFF.

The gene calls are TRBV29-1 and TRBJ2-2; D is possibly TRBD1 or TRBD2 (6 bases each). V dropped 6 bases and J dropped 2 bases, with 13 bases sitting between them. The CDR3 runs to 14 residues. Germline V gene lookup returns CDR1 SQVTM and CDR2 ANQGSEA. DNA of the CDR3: TGCAGCGTCCGTTCCGGGGGCAACACCGGGGAGCTGTTTTTT. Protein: CSVRSGGNTGELFF.

CDR3 sequence reads: CASSIDPAYEQYF. In DNA, the CDR3 is TGTGCCAGTAGTATTGATCCAGCTTACGAGCAGTACTTC. V is TRBV19 and J is TRBJ2-7, with D unresolved. Germline lookup yields CDR1 LNHDA and CDR2 SQIVND (reference sequence). This CDR3 spans 13 amino acids. With 3 bases removed from V and 4 bases from J, the gap between germline ends came to 10 bases. Supplemented by reference TRBV19 and TRBJ2-7, the full variable domain reads DGGITQSPKYLFRKEGQNVTLSCEQNLNHDAMYWYRQDPGQGLRLIYYSQIVNDFQKGDIAEGYSVSREKKESFPLTVTSAQKNPTAFYLCASSIDPAYEQYFGPGTRLTVT.

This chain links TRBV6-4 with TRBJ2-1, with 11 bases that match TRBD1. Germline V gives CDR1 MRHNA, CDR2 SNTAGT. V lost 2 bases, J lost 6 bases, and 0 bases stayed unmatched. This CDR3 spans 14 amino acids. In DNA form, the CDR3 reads TGTGCCAGCAGTGACGGGACAGGGGGCAATGAGCAGTTCTTC. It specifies CASSDGTGGNEQFF.

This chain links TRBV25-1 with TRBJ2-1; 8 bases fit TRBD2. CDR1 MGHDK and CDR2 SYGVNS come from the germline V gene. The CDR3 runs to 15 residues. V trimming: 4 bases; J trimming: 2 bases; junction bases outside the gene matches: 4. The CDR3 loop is CASSAAGGPYNEQFF. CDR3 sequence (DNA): TGTGCCAGCAGTGCCGCGGGGGGACCCTACAATGAGCAGTTCTTC.

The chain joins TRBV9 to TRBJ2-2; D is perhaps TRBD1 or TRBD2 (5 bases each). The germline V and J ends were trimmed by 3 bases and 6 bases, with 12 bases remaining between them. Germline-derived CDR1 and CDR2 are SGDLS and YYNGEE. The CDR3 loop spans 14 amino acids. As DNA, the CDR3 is TGTGCCAGCAGCGGGATCCTGGGGGCCGGGGAGCTGTTTTTT. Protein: CASSGILGAGELFF.

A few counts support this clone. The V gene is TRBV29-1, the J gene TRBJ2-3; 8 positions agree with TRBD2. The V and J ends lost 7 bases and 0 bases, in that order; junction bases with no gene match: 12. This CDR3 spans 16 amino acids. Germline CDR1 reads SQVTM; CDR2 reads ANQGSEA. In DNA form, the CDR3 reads TGCAGCGCCGCCGGGTGGGTAGCGGGGAGCACAGATACGCAGTATTTT. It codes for CSAAGWVAGSTDTQYF.

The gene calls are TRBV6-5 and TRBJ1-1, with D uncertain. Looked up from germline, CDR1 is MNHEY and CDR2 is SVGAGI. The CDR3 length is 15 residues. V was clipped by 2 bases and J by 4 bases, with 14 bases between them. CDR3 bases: TGTGCCAGCAGTTACGGCTATGGGGTAGGCACTGAAGCTTTCTTT. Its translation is CASSYGYGVGTEAFF.

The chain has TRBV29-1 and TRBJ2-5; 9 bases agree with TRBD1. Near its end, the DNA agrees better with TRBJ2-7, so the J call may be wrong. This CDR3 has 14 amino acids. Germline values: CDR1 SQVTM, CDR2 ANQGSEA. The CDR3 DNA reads TGCAGCGTTGGACAGGGGGAGGAATCCTACGAGCAGTACTTC. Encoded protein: CSVGQGEESYEQYF.

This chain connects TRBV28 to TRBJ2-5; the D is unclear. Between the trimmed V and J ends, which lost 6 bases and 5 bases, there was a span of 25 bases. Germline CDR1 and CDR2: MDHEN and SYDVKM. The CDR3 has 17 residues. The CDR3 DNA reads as TGTGCCAGCAGCCCGACGGCCGCCCGGCCAGGTGTCGAGACCCAGTACTTC. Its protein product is CASSPTAARPGVETQYF.

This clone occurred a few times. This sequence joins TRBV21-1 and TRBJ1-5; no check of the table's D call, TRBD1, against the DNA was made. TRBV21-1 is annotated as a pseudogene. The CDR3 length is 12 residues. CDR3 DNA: TGTGCCAGCAGCTCAGGGGTGCAGCCCCAGCATTTT. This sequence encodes CASSSGVQPQHF.

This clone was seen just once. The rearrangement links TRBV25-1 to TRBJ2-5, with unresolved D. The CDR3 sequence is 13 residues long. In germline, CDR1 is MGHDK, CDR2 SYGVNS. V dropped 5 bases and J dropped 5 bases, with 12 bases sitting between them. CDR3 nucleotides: TGTGCCAGCAGTAAGACCACCCCGGAGACCCAGTACTTC. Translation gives CASSKTTPETQYF.

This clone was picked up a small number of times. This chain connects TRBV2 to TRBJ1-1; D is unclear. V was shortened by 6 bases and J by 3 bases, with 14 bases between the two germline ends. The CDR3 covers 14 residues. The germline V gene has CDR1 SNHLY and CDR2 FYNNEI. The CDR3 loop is CASRLSIQDTEAFF. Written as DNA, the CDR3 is TGTGCCAGCAGATTAAGCATCCAGGACACTGAAGCTTTCTTT.

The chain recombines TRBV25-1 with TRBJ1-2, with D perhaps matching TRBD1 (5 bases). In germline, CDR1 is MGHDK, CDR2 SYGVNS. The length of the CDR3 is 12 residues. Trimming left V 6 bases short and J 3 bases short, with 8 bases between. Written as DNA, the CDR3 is TGTGCCAGCAGGGGACCCGACTATGGCTACACCTTC. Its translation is CASRGPDYGYTF.